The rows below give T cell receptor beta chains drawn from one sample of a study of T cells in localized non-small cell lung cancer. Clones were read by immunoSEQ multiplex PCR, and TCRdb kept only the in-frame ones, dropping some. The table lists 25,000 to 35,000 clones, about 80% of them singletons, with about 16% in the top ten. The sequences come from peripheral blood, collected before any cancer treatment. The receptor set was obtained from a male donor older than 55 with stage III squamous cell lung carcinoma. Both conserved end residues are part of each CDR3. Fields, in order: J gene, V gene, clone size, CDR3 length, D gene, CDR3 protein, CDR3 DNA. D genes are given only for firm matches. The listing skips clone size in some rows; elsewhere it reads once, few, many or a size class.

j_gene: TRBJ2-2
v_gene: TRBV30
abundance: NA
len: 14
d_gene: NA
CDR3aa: CAWRSQANTGELFF
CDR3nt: TGTGCCTGGAGATCACAGGCGAACACCGGGGAGCTGTTTTTT

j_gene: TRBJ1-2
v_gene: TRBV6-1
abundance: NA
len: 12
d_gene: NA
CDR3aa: CASNERVHGYTF
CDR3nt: TGTGCCAGCAACGAGAGGGTACATGGCTACACCTTC

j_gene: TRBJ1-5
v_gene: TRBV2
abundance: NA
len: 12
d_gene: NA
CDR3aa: CASSLGGQPQHF
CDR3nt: TGTGCCAGCAGTCTAGGGGGACAGCCCCAGCATTTT

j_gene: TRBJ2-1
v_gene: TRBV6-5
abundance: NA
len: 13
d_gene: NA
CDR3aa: CASSYGRGTEQFF
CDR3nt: TGTGCCAGCAGTTACGGACGCGGCACTGAGCAGTTCTTC

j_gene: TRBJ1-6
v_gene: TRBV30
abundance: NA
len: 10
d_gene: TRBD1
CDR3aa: CACGTGPLHF
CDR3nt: TGTGCCTGCGGGACAGGGCCCCTCCACTTT

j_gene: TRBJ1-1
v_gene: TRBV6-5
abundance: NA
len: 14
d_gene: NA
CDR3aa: CASSYSGRGTEAFF
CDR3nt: TGTGCCAGCAGTTACTCGGGGAGGGGCACTGAAGCTTTCTTT

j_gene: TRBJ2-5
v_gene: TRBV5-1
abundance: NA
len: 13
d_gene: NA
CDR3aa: CASTRGGKETQYF
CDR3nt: TGCGCCAGCACCCGTGGCGGAAAAGAGACCCAGTACTTC

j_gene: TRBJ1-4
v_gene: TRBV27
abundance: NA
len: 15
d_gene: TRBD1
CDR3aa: CASSLGTGDWEKLFF
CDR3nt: TGTGCCAGCAGTCTAGGGACAGGGGATTGGGAAAAACTGTTTTTT

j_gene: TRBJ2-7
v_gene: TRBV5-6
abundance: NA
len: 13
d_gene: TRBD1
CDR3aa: CASSSGQGWEQYF
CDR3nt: TGTGCCAGCAGTTCGGGACAGGGATGGGAGCAGTACTTC

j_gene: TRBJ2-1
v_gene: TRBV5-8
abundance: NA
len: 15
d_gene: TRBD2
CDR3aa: CASSLLLAEGDEQFF
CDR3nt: TGTGCCAGCAGCCTTTTACTAGCGGAGGGTGATGAGCAGTTCTTC

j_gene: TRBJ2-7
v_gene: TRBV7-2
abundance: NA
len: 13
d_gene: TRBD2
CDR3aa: CASSSSPGGEQYF
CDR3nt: TGTGCCAGCAGCTCGAGCCCGGGGGGCGAGCAGTACTTC

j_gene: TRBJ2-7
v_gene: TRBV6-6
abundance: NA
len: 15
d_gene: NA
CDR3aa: CASSYSQARAYEQYF
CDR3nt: TGTGCCAGCAGTTACTCGCAGGCCAGGGCCTACGAGCAGTACTTC

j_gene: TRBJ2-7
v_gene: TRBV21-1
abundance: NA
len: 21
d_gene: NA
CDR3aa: CASSKGSLAERDSIPSYEQYF
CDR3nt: TGTGCCAGCAGCAAAGGTTCTTTAGCGGAGCGGGATTCAATTCCCTCCTACGAGCAGTACTTC

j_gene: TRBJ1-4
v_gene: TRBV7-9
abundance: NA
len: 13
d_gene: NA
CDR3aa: CASILGGSEKLFF
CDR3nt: TGTGCCAGCATCCTTGGTGGGAGCGAAAAACTGTTTTTT

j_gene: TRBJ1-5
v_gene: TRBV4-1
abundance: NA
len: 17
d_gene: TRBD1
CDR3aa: CASSQEITWTGDQPQHF
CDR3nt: TGCGCCAGCAGCCAAGAGATCACTTGGACAGGGGACCAGCCCCAGCATTTT

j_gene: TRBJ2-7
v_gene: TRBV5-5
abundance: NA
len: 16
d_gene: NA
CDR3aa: CASSPGRTGRVYEQYF
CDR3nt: TGTGCCAGCAGCCCCGGTCGAACAGGGCGGGTCTACGAGCAGTACTTC

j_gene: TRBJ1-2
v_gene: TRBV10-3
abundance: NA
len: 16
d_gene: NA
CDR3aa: CAISESSSGGEYGYTF
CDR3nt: TGTGCCATCAGTGAGTCGAGTAGTGGCGGGGAGTATGGCTACACCTTC

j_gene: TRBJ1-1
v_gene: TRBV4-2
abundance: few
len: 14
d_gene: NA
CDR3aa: CASSQGQQNTEAFF
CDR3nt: TGTGCCAGCAGCCAAGGGCAGCAGAACACTGAAGCTTTCTTT

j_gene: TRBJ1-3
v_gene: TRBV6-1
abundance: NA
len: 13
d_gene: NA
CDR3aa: CATMPRFGNTIYF
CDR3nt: TGTGCCACCATGCCCCGGTTCGGAAACACCATATATTTT

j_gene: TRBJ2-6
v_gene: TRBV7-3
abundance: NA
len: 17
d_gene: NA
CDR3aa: CASSLNPLDSGANVLTF
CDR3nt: TGTGCCAGCAGCTTAAATCCACTTGACTCTGGGGCCAACGTCCTGACTTTC

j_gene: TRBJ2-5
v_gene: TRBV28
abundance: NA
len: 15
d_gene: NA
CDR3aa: CASSFGSGGEETQYF
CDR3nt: TGTGCCAGCAGTTTTGGTAGCGGAGGAGAAGAGACCCAGTACTTC

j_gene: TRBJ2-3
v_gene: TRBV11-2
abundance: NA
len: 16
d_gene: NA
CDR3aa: CASSLGSIRGADTQYF
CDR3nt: TGTGCCAGCAGCTTAGGTTCTATCAGAGGGGCAGATACGCAGTATTTT

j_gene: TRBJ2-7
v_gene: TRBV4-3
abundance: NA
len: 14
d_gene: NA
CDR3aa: CASSHDDGAYEQYF
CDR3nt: TGCGCCAGCAGCCATGATGACGGTGCCTACGAGCAGTACTTC

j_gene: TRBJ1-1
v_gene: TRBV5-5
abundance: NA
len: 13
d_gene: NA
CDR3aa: CASSEDRNTEAFF
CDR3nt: TGTGCCAGCAGCGAGGACAGGAACACTGAAGCTTTCTTT

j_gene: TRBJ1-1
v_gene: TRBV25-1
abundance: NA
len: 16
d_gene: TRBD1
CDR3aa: CASSVGTGTMNTEAFF
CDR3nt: TGTGCCAGCAGTGTAGGGACAGGGACTATGAACACTGAAGCTTTCTTT

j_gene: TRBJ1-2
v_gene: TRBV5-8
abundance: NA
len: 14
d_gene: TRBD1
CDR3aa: CASSPDRVNYGYTF
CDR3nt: TGTGCCAGCAGCCCCGACAGGGTAAACTATGGCTACACCTTC

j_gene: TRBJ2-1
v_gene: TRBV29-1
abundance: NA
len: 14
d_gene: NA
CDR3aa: CSAGARPSYNEQFF
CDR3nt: TGCAGCGCGGGAGCCCGGCCCTCCTACAATGAGCAGTTCTTC

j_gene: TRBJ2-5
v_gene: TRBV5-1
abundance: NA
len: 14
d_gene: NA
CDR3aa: CASTPTGVQETQYF
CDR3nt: TGCGCCAGCACCCCCACGGGAGTTCAAGAGACCCAGTACTTC